Following are 3 T cell receptor beta chains from one sample sequenced in a study of T cell clusters in autoimmune cytopenias. One tube held mixed TRB-A and TRB-B primer pools for touch-down PCR. TCRdb re-called the multiplex PCR reads and gives one entry per CDR3 protein, without DNA. Its listing shows about 6,900 distinct CDR3 sequences. Each sample's input was around 250 ng genomic DNA, 35,000 to 40,000 genome equivalents. The same data also contributed to another study, on T cell repertoires in aging, cancer and after chemotherapy.

The source material was peripheral blood. The receptors shown here come from a human donor in good health.

V gene TRBV7-2 combines with J gene TRBJ2-7; absent DNA, TCRdb's TRBD2 call cannot be checked. Germline V lookup: CDR1 SGHTA, CDR2 FQGNSA. The CDR3 is 13 residues long. The CDR3 reads CASSPGLGVEQYF. Full variable domain (rest looked up from reference TRBV7-2 and TRBJ2-7): GAGVSQSPSNKVTEKGKDVELRCDPISGHTALYWYRQSLGQGLEFLIYFQGNSAPDKSGLPSDRFSAERTGGSVSTLTIQRTQQEDSAVYLCASSPGLGVEQYFGPGTRLTVT.

This clonotype is deemed medium-sized by its frequency. The J gene is TRBJ2-3, the V gene TRBV6-5; TCRdb returns TRBD1, unconfirmable since there is no DNA. CDR1 is MNHEY, CDR2 SVGAGI, per germline. The CDR3 extends over 15 amino acids. The CDR3 protein is CASSYGAALTDTQYF.

The chain couples TRBV7-6 to TRBJ1-4; TCRdb indicates TRBD1, and absent DNA this call remains unverified. Germline-derived CDR1 and CDR2 are SGHVS and FNYEAQ. The CDR3 is made up of 14 amino acids. The CDR3 sequence is CASSFGQGGEKLFF. The variable domain in full, completed from reference TRBV7-6 and TRBJ1-4, reads GAGVSQSPRYKVTKRGQDVALRCDPISGHVSLYWYRQALGQGPEFLTYFNYEAQQDKSGLPNDRFSAERPEGSISTLTIQRTEQRDSAMYRCASSFGQGGEKLFFGSGTQLSVL.